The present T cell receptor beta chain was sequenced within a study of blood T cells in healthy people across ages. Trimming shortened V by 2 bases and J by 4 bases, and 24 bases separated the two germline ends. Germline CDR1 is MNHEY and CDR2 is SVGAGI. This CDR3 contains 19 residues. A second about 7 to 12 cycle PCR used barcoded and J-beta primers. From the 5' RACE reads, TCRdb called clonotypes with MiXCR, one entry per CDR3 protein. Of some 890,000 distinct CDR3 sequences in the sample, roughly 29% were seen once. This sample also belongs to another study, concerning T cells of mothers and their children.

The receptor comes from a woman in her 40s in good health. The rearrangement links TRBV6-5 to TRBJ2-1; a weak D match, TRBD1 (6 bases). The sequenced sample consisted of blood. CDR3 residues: CASSYRTGTRGRGYNEQFF. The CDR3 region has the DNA TGTGCCAGCAGTTACCGCACCGGGACAAGGGGAAGGGGATACAATGAGCAGTTCTTC.